Listed below are T cell receptor beta chains from one sample, sequenced in a study of control samples from healthy donors and cancer patients. This table comes from immunoSEQ multiplex PCR, and its TCRdb copy is limited to in-frame clones, with some not included. The sample comprises some 150,000 clones, roughly 95% of which are singletons, and just over 1% rests with the top ten. Sequenced input: blood. The receptors come from a woman between 25 and 40 years old in good health. CDR3s include the opening cysteine and the closing phenylalanine or tryptophan. A D gene is named only where the DNA matches it firmly. Where a row states a size, it is once, few, many or the class of an expanded clone; other rows omit it.

J | V | size | D | DNA | CDR3
TRBJ2-7 | TRBV7-2 | . | TRBD2 | TGTGCCAGCAAACCGGGAGGGCGGGAGCAGTACTTC | CASKPGGREQYF
TRBJ1-2 | TRBV11-2 | . | . | TGTGCCAGCAGCTCCTCGACTGGGCAGGTCTATGGCTACACCTTC | CASSSSTGQVYGYTF
TRBJ1-5 | TRBV4-1 | . | . | TGCGCCAGCAGCCAAGCAGGGACTAGCAATCAGCCCCAGCATTTT | CASSQAGTSNQPQHF
TRBJ1-1 | TRBV12-5 | . | . | TGTGCTAGTGGGATAGGGGAGAACACTGAAGCTTTCTTT | CASGIGENTEAFF
TRBJ2-7 | TRBV6-5 | . | TRBD2 | TGTGCCAGCAGATGGACTAGCGGGAGTGTGGGGCAGTACTTC | CASRWTSGSVGQYF
TRBJ1-1 | TRBV3-1/TRBV3-2 | . | TRBD1 | TGTGCCAGCAGCCAAAAGACAGGGCGAGCTGAAGCTTTCTTT | CASSQKTGRAEAFF
TRBJ2-5 | TRBV2 | once | . | TGTGCCAGCAGTTCACCAAGGGGGGAAGAGACCCAGTACTTC | CASSSPRGEETQYF
TRBJ2-5 | TRBV4-1 | . | . | TGCGCCAGCAGCGACCCTGTAGGCGACCAGTACTTC | CASSDPVGDQYF
TRBJ2-7 | TRBV2 | . | . | TGTGCCACGTCGGTAGGGGCCTACGAGCAGTACTTC | CATSVGAYEQYF
TRBJ2-7 | TRBV28 | . | TRBD1 | TGTGCCACCCGGCCCTGGATAATAGGACAGGAAACCTACGAGCAGTACTTC | CATRPWIIGQETYEQYF
TRBJ2-5 | TRBV11-3 | once | . | TGTGCCAGCAGCTTAGGAACCGCCGAGACCCAGTACTTC | CASSLGTAETQYF
TRBJ1-1 | TRBV5-1 | . | . | TGCGCCAGCAGCTTGGTCTCCGTCGGGGGTGAAACTGAAGCTTTCTTT | CASSLVSVGGETEAFF
TRBJ2-7 | TRBV7-9 | . | . | TGTGCCAGCAGCCCGGGGTACGAGCAGTACTTC | CASSPGYEQYF
TRBJ1-5 | TRBV4-1 | . | . | TGCGCCAGCAGCCGCCAGGGTTATCAGCCCCAGCATTTT | CASSRQGYQPQHF
TRBJ2-5 | TRBV9 | once | . | TGTGCCAGCAGCGCAGGGATGGGGACCCAGTACTTC | CASSAGMGTQYF
TRBJ2-3 | TRBV25-1 | . | . | TGTGCCAGCAGTGAGGAGGGGTATAGCACAGATACGCAGTATTTT | CASSEEGYSTDTQYF
TRBJ2-1 | TRBV6-1 | few | TRBD2 | TGTGCCAGCAGAGAAAGGACTAGCCGGTTTGGAGTCCACAATGAGCAGTTCTTC | CASRERTSRFGVHNEQFF
TRBJ2-7 | TRBV18 | once | . | TGTGCCAGCTCACCACCGAGTAGCGGACTCTACGAGCAGTACTTC | CASSPPSSGLYEQYF
TRBJ1-2 | TRBV28 | . | TRBD1 | TGTGCCAGCAGTTTGCGGGACAGGAGGAACTATGGCTACACCTTC | CASSLRDRRNYGYTF
TRBJ2-5 | TRBV2 | . | TRBD1 | TGTGCCAGCAGCGGGACAGGGCAAGAGACCCAGTACTTC | CASSGTGQETQYF
TRBJ1-5 | TRBV5-1 | once | TRBD1 | TGCGCCAGCAGCCCCGACGGGGGGACAGGGGCATCTCAGCCCCAGCATTTT | CASSPDGGTGASQPQHF
TRBJ2-4 | TRBV2 | . | . | TGTGCCAGCAGGACCAGGGAAACTACCCCCAAAAACATTCAGTACTTC | CASRTRETTPKNIQYF
TRBJ2-7 | TRBV2 | . | . | TGTGCCAGCAGTCAATACGAGCAGTACTTC | CASSQYEQYF
TRBJ1-5 | TRBV12-3/TRBV12-4 | . | . | TGTGCCAGCAGTTTGGGAACCCAGCTCCAGCATTTT | CASSLGTQLQHF
TRBJ2-3 | TRBV10-3 | . | TRBD2 | TGTGCCATCAGTCGACTAGCGGGATTAGCAGATACGCAGTATTTT | CAISRLAGLADTQYF
TRBJ2-2 | TRBV5-1 | . | TRBD1 | TGCGCCAGCAGCGCTAGACAGGGGGCTAGTACCGGGGAGCTGTTTTTT | CASSARQGASTGELFF
TRBJ2-3 | TRBV4-1 | . | . | TGCGCCAGCAGCCCGCGGGACAGCCAGAATGAGGATACGCAGTATTTT | CASSPRDSQNEDTQYF
TRBJ2-4 | TRBV18 | . | TRBD1 | TGTGCCAGCTCACCAGCCCCGGGACAGGGGGCCAAAAACATTCAGTACTTC | CASSPAPGQGAKNIQYF
TRBJ2-7 | TRBV19 | . | TRBD1 | TGTGCCAGTAGTACCCTCCCGACAGGGGGCTACGAGCAGTACTTC | CASSTLPTGGYEQYF
TRBJ2-7 | TRBV5-6 | . | . | TGTGCCAGCAGCTTGTTTCGCCGGGGGGCATCCTACGAGCAGTACTTC | CASSLFRRGASYEQYF
TRBJ2-3 | TRBV6-4 | once | . | TGTGCCAGCAGTGACGGGCCCCAGTCATCAGATACGCAGTATTTT | CASSDGPQSSDTQYF
TRBJ2-2 | TRBV7-3 | . | TRBD1 | TGTGCCAGCAGCAGGGGACAGATCCCCGGGGAGCTGTTTTTT | CASSRGQIPGELFF
TRBJ1-2 | TRBV28 | . | TRBD1 | TGTGCCAGCCTCTCGGGAGGGTCAGGGGGCTATGGCTACACCTTC | CASLSGGSGGYGYTF
TRBJ2-3 | TRBV28 | . | TRBD1 | TGTGCCAGCAGTCCACAGACAGGGCGCACAGATACGCAGTATTTT | CASSPQTGRTDTQYF
TRBJ1-2 | TRBV3-1/TRBV3-2 | . | . | TGTGCCAGCAGCCACCCGACGGGCGGCTACACCTTC | CASSHPTGGYTF
TRBJ1-1 | TRBV3-1/TRBV3-2 | . | . | TGTGCCAGCACCCGTGCACTCGCTAGGGGGAACACTGAAGCTTTCTTT | CASTRALARGNTEAFF
TRBJ1-4 | TRBV7-9 | . | . | TGTGCCAGCAGCTTATTAGGTTCAGCTTCTGACGAAAAACTGTTTTTT | CASSLLGSASDEKLFF
TRBJ1-2 | TRBV9 | . | TRBD1 | TGTGCCAGCAGCGTACCCGGGACAGGGGGCCATGGCTACACCTTC | CASSVPGTGGHGYTF
TRBJ2-6 | TRBV21-1 | . | . | TGTGCCAGCAGCAATACGGACAGGGGGCTCTCTGGGGCCAACGTCCTGACTTTC | CASSNTDRGLSGANVLTF
TRBJ1-5 | TRBV6-5 | . | TRBD1 | TGTGCCAGCAGCCCGACAGGGGCCCAGAATCAGCCCCAGCATTTT | CASSPTGAQNQPQHF
TRBJ1-2 | TRBV28 | . | . | TGTGCCAGCAGTCGGGGCGGCTATGGCTACACCTTC | CASSRGGYGYTF
TRBJ2-3 | TRBV7-8 | . | . | TGTGCCAGCAGCTTAGCCTCCAGGGGCACAGATACGCAGTATTTT | CASSLASRGTDTQYF
TRBJ1-2 | TRBV30 | . | . | TGTGCCTGGAGTGTAATTGGGGGGTACTATGGCTACACCTTC | CAWSVIGGYYGYTF
TRBJ1-5 | TRBV29-1 | . | . | TGCAGCGTACTTGATGGGGGGATCGAACAGCCCCAGCATTTT | CSVLDGGIEQPQHF
TRBJ2-4 | TRBV11-2 | . | TRBD1 | TGTGCCAGCAGCTCCCTGCAGGGGGCGGGAAACATTCAGTACTTC | CASSSLQGAGNIQYF